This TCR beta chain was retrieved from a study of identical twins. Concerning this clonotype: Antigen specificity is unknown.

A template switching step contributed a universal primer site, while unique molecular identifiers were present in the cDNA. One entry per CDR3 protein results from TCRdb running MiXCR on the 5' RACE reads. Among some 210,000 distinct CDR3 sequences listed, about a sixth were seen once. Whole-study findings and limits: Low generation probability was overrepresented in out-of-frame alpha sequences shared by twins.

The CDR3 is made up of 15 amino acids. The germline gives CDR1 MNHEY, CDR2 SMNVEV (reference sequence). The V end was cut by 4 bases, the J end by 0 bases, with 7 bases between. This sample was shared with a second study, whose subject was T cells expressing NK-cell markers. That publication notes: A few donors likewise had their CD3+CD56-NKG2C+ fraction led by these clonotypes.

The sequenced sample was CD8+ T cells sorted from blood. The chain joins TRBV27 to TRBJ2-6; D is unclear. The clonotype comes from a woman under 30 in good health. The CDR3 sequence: CASSWLSSGANVLTF. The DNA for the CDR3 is TGTGCCAGCAGTTGGTTATCCTCTGGGGCCAACGTCCTGACTTTC. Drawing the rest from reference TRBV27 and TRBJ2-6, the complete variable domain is EAQVTQNPRYLITVTGKKLTVTCSQNMNHEYMSWYRQDPGLGLRQIYYSMNVEVTDKGDVPEGYKVSRKEKRNFPLILESPSPNQTSLYFCASSWLSSGANVLTFGAGSRLTVL.